The subject of this entry is one TCR beta chain. This entry is derived from a study of glioma-infiltrating T cells after dendritic cell vaccination. The CDR3 contains 10 residues. The V gene's germline CDR1 is MNHEY and CDR2 SMNVEV (reference sequence). Between the trimmed V and J ends, which lost 8 bases and 5 bases, there was a span of 4 bases. Primers: 60 V beta forward and 13 J beta reverse. Measured with immunoSEQ multiplex PCR; TCRdb has only the in-frame clones, and not every one. The repertoire has 95,000 or so clones, about 83% of them found once; the top ten carry around 3%. Isocitrate dehydrogenase mutation was absent in all glioblastoma patients.

This clonotype originated in a human donor with glioblastoma. The chain joins TRBV27 to TRBJ2-1; no definite D call. The sequencing here drew on blood, taken before dendritic cell vaccination. The CDR3 coding sequence is TGTGCCAGCGGAGACAATGAGCAGTTCTTC. Encoded protein: CASGDNEQFF.